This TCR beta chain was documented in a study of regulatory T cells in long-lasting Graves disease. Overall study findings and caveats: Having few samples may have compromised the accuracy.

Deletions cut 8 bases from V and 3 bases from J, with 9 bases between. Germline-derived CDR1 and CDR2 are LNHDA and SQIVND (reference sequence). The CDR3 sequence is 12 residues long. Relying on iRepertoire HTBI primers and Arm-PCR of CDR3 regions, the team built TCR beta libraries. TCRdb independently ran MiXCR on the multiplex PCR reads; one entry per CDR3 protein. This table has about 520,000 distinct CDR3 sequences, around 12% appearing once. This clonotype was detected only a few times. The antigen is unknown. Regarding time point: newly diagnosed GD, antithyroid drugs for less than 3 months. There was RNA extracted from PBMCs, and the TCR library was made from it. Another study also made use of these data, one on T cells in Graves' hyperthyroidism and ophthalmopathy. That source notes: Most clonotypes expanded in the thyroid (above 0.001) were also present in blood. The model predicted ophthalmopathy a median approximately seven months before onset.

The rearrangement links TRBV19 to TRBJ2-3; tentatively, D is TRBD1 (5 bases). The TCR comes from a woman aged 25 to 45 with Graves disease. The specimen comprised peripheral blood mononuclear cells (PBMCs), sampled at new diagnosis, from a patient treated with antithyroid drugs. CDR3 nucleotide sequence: TGTGCCAGTGGGGCGGAAACAGATACGCAGTATTTT. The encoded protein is CASGAETDTQYF.